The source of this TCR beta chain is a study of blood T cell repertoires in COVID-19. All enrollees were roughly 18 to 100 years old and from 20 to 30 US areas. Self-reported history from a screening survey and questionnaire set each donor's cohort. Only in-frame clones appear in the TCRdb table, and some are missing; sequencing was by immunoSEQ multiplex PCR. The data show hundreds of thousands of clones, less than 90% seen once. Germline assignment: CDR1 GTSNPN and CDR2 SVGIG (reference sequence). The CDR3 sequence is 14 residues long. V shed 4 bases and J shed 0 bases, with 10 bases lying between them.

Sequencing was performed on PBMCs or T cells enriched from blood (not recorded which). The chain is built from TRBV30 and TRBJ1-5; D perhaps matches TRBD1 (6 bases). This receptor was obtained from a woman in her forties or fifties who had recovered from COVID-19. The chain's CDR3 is CAWTGADSNQPQHF. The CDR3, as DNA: TGTGCCTGGACAGGGGCGGATAGCAATCAGCCCCAGCATTTT.